This T cell receptor beta chain came from a study of cytomegalovirus exposure and HLA in healthy donors. Study background: A prior study identified 90 million to 120 million unique TCR beta sequences from roughly 170 million T cells. Whole-study findings and limits: There were some V segments, including TRBV6-2 and TRBV6-3, excluded as indistinguishable. In vitro checks showed that a few CMV-associated chains really do target CMV antigens.

Concerning this clone itself: Its target is unknown.

Germline V gene data show CDR1 as SGDLS and CDR2 as YYNGEE. The J segment lost 5 bases and the V segment lost 0 bases, leaving 5 bases of the junction unmatched. The CDR3 is 15 residues long. Nominal health characterized the donors when sampled, though unrecorded immune exposures were likely. Primers for the PCR totalled 60 Vbeta and 13 Jbeta. TCRdb's copy holds only in-frame clones and misses some; the assay was immunoSEQ multiplex PCR. The data show around 230,000 clones, around 76% seen once. This clonotype was sampled from a man aged 35-49 years in good health and CMV-seropositive. The chain couples TRBV9 to TRBJ2-1; TRBD2 matches at 7 bases. Sequences were obtained from PBMCs. The DNA of the CDR3 is TGTGCCAGCAGCGTAGAGGGCGGGAGAAACAATGAGCAGTTCTTC. It codes for CASSVEGGRNNEQFF.